This T cell receptor (beta chain) was identified in a study of technical replicates of blood from several donors. This CDR3 is 16 amino acids long. Germline lookup yields CDR1 ENHRY and CDR2 SYGVKD. V dropped 6 bases and J dropped 0 bases, with 14 bases sitting between them. TCRdb's table, derived via immunoSEQ multiplex PCR, lists solely in-frame clones and lacks some. The sample has roughly 72,000 clones; 85% to 95% are singletons. What was sequenced was T cells isolated from PBMCs. The rearrangement links TRBV10-3 to TRBJ1-4; D possibly corresponds to TRBD1 (5 bases). The clonotype originates from a human donor in good health. CDR3 coding DNA: TGTGCCATCAGCCCAGGGTCCGTTGCAACTAATGAAAAACTGTTTTTT. This sequence encodes CAISPGSVATNEKLFF.